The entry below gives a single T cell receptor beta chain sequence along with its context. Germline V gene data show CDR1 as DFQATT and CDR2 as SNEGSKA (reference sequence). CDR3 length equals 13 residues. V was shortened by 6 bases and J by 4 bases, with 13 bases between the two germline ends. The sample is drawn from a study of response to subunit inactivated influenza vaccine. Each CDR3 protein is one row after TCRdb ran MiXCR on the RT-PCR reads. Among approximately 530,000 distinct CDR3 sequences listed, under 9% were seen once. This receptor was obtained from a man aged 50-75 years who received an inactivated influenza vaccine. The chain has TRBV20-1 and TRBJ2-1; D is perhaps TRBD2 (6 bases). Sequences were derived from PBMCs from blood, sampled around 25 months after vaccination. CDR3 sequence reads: CSATGLGYNEQFF. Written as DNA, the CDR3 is TGCAGTGCAACGGGACTGGGATACAATGAGCAGTTCTTC.